This TCR beta chain was found in a study of CD8 T cells in ankylosing spondylitis. Whole-study results and caveats: Past studies reported some motif variants in reactive arthritis synovial fluid and blood. A TCR beta motif of roughly eight highly homologous variants appeared characteristic of ankylosing spondylitis blood. Within matched ankylosing spondylitis synovial fluid, disease-linked clones were reportedly significantly enriched. The disease-linked clones had a CD8+ phenotype and low blood frequencies.

As to this clonotype: What it binds is unknown.

Quantitative molecular-barcoded 5'-RACE generated the TCR beta libraries. A single record per CDR3 protein comes from TCRdb applying MiXCR to the 5' RACE reads. The table has fewer than 650,000 distinct CDR3 sequences, roughly 13% seen once; the top ten hold under 7.5%. The germline V gene encodes CDR1 SGHRS and CDR2 YFSETQ. J gave up 3 bases and V 0 bases, and 3 bases lay outside the gene matches. The CDR3 consists of 15 residues. This TCR derives from a male donor with ankylosing spondylitis. The sample comprised blood, either unsorted or a sorted T cell fraction (not recorded which). The gene calls are TRBV5-1 and TRBJ2-3; 8 nucleotides align to TRBD1. The CDR3 sequence is CASSLEDRGTDTQYF. The CDR3 coding sequence is TGCGCCAGCAGCTTGGAAGACAGGGGTACAGATACGCAGTATTTT.